Sequencing of this TCR beta chain was carried out in a study of shared clonotypes between healthy human individuals. The authors ran the assay at deep level. Some clones are missing from TCRdb's copy, which holds only in-frame ones; the method was immunoSEQ multiplex PCR. The sample includes roughly 2,000,000 clones, about 94% of them seen just once. Trimming left V 0 bases short and J 0 bases short, with 12 bases between. This CDR3 comprises 16 residues. Germline lookup yields CDR1 MNHNY and CDR2 SVGAGI (reference sequence). Remarks on this clone: Its specificity is unknown.

Terminally differentiated effector memory CD45RA+ cells were left out of the naive CD8 fraction, which was CD45RO-negative and positively selected for CCR7. Study-level points and caveats: With few donors, the genetic and exposure-history diversity represented was limited. Clonotypes shared by all four sorted-subset donors had higher generation probabilities than non-shared clonotypes.

Specimen: naive CD8+ T cells sorted from blood. V is TRBV6-6 and J is TRBJ2-7; D is uncertain. The TCR sequence derives from a man aged 18 to 29 in good health. CDR3 protein: CASSYSAQSSSYEQYF. DNA for the CDR3: TGTGCCAGCAGTTACTCTGCGCAAAGCAGCTCCTACGAGCAGTACTTC.